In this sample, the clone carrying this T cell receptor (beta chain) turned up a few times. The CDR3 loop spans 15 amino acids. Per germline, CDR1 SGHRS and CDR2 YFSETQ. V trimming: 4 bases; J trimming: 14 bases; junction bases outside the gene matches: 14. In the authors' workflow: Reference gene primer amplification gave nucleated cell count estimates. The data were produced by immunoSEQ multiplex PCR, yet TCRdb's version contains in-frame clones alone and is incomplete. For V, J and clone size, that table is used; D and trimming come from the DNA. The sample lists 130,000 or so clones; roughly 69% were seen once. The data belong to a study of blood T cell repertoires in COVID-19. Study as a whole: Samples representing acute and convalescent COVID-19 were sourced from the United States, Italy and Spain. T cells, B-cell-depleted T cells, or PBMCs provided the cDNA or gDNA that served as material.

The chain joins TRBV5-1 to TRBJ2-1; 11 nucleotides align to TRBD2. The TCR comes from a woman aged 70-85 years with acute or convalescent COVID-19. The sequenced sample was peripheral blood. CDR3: CASSLSGRASFGEFF. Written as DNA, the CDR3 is TGCGCCAGCAGCCTTAGCGGGAGGGCCTCTTTTGGGGAGTTCTTC. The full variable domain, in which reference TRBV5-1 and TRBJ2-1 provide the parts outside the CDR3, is KAGVTQTPRYLIKTRGQQVTLSCSPISGHRSVSWYQQTPGQGLQFLFEYFSETQRNKGNFPGRFSGRQFSNSRSEMNVSTLELGDSALYLCASSLSGRASFGEFFGPGTRLTVL.